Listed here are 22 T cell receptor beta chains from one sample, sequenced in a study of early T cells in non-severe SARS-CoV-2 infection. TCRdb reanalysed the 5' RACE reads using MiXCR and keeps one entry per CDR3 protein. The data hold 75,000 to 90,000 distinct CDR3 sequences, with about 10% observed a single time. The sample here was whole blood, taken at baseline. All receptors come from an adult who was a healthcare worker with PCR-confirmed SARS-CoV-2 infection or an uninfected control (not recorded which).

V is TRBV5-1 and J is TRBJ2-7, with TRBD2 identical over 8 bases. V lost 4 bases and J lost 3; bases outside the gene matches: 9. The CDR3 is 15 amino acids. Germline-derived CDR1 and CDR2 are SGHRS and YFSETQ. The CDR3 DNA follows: TGCGCCAGCAGCCCGGGGGGGCCGGCAGACTACGAGCAGTACTTC. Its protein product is CASSPGGPADYEQYF.

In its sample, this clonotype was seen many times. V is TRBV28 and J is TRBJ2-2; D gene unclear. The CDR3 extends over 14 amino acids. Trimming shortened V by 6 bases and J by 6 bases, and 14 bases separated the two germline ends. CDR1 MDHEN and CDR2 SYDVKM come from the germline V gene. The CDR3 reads CASRPPGVPGELFF. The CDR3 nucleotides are TGTGCCAGCAGGCCTCCTGGGGTCCCCGGGGAGCTGTTTTTT.

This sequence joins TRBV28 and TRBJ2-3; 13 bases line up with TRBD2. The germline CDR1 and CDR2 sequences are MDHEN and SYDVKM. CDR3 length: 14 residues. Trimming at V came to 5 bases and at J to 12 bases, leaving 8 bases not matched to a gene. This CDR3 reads CASSPPRTSGSQYF. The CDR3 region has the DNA TGTGCCAGCAGTCCCCCCCGGACTAGCGGGAGCCAGTATTTT.

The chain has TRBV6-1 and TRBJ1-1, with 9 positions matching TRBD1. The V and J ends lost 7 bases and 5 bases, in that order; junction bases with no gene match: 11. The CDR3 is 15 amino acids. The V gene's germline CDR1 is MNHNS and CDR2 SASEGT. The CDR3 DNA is TGTGCCAGCAAGAGAACCGGGACAGGGAGAACTGAAGCTTTCTTT. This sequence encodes CASKRTGTGRTEAFF.

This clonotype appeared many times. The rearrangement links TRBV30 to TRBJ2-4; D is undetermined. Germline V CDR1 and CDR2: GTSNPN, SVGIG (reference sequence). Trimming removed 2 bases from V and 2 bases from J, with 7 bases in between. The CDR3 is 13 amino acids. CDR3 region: CAWSRRSKNIQYF. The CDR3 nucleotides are TGTGCCTGGAGTAGGCGGTCCAAAAACATTCAGTACTTC.

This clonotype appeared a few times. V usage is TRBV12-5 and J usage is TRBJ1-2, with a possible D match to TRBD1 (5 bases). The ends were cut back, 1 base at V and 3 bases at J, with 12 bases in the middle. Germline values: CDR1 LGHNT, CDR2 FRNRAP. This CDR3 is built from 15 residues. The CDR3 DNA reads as TGTGCTAGTGGTTTGGGTGGGACGGCGGACTATGGCTACACCTTC. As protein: CASGLGGTADYGYTF.

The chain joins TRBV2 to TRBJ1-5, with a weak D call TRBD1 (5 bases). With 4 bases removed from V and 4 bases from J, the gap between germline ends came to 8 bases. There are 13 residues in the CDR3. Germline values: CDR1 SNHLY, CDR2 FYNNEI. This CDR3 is CASSGRDNQPQHF. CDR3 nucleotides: TGTGCCAGCAGTGGCAGGGATAATCAGCCCCAGCATTTT.

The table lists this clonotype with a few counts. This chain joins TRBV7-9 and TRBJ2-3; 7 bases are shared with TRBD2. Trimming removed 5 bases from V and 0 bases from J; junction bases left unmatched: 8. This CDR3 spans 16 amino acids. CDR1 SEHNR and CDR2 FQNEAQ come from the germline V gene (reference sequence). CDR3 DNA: TGTGCCAGCAGCCCAGCGGGACTTGCTAGCACAGATACGCAGTATTTT. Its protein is CASSPAGLASTDTQYF.

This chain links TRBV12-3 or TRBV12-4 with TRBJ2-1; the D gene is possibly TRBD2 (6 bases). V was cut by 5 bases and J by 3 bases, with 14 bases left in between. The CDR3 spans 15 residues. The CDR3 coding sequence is TGTGCCAGCAGTCTTACTAGCTCCTTCTACAATGAGCAGTTCTTC. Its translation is CASSLTSSFYNEQFF.

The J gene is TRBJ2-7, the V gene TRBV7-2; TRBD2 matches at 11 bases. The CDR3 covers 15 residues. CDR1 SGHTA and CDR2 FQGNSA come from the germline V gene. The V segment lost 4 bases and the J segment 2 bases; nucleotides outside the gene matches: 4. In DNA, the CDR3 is TGTGCCAGCAGCTCCCGGACTAGCGGGCCCTACGAGCAGTACTTC. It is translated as CASSSRTSGPYEQYF.

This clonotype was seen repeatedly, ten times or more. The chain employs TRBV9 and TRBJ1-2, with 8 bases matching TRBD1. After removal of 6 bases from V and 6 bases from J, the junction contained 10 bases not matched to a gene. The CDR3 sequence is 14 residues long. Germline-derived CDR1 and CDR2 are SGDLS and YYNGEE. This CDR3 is CASKKTGAGNGYTF. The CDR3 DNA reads TGTGCCAGCAAAAAGACAGGGGCGGGAAATGGCTACACCTTC.

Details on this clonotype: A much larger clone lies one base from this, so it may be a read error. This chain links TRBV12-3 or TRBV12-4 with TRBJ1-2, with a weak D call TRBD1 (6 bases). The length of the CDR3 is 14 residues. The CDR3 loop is CASSPVTGNYAYTF. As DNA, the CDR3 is TGTGCCAGCAGCCCTGTGACAGGAAACTATGCCTACACCTTC.

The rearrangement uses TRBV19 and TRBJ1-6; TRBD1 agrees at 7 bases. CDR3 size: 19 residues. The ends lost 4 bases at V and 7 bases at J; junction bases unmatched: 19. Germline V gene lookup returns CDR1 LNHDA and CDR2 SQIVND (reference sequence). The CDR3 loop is CASSTLPKVHRGGNSPLHF. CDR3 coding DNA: TGTGCCAGTAGTACACTCCCAAAAGTCCACAGGGGCGGGAATTCACCCCTCCACTTT.

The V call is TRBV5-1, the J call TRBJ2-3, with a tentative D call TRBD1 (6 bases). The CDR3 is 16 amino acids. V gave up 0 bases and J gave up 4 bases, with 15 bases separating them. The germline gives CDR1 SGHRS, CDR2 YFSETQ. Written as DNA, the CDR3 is TGCGCCAGCAGCTTGGGGTACAGGGCTCAATCAGATACGCAGTATTTT. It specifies CASSLGYRAQSDTQYF.

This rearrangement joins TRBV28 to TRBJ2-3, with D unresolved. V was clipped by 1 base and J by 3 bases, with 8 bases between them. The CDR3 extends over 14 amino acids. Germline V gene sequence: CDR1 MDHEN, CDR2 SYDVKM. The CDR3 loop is CASSLYGYTDTQYF. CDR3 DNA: TGTGCCAGCAGTTTATATGGCTATACAGATACGCAGTATTTT.

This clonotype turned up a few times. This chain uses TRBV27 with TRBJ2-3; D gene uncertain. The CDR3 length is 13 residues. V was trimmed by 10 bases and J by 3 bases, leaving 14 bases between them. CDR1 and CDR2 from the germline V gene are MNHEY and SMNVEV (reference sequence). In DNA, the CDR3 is TGTGCCACTACCTGCTCTGGGACAGATACGCAGTATTTT. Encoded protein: CATTCSGTDTQYF.

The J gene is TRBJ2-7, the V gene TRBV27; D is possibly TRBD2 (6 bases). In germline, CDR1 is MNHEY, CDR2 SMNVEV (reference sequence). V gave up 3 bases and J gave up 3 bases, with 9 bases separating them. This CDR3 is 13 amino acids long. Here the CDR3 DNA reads TGTGCCAGCAGTTTTCCCGGGGGCTACGAGCAGTACTTC. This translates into CASSFPGGYEQYF.

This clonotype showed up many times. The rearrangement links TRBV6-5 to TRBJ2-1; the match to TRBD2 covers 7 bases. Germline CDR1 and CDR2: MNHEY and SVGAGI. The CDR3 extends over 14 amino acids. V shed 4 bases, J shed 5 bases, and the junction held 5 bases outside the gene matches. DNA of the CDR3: TGTGCCAGCAGTTTGAGCCTAGCGGACAATGAGCAGTTCTTC. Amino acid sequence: CASSLSLADNEQFF.

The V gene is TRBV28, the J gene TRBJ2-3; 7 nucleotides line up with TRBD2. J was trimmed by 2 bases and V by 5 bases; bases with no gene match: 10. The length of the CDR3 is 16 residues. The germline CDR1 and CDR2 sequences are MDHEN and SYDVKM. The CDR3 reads CASSRGGLAVTDTQYF. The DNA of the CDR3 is TGTGCCAGCAGTCGGGGAGGGCTAGCGGTCACAGATACGCAGTATTTT.

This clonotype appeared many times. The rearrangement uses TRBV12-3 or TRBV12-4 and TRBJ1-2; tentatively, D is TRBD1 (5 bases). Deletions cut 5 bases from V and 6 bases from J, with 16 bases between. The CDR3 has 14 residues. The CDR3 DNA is TGTGCCAGCAGTACGTTTGGGGGGGTTAATGGCTACACCTTC. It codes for CASSTFGGVNGYTF.

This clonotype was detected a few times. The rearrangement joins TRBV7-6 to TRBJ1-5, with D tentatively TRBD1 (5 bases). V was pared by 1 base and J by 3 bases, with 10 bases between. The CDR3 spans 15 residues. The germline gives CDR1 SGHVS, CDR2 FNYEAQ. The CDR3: CASSLETGFNQPQHF. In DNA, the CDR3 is TGTGCCAGCAGCTTAGAAACAGGCTTCAATCAGCCCCAGCATTTT.

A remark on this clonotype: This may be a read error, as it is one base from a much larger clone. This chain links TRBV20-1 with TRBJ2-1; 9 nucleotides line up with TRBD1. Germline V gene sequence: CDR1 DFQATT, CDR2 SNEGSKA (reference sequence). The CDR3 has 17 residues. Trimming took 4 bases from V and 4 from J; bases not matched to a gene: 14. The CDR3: CSAMGRVGTGPYNEQFF. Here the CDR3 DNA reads TGCAGTGCTATGGGCCGGGTCGGGACAGGGCCATACAATGAGCAGTTCTTC.